The sequence of this T cell receptor beta chain was determined in a study of cytomegalovirus exposure and HLA in healthy donors. Both 60 Vbeta primers and 13 Jbeta primers went into the PCR. Libraries were prepared by immunoSEQ multiplex PCR; TCRdb keeps only in-frame clonotypes and omits some of them. This table holds around 150,000 clones, around 80% found once. V was shortened by 3 bases and J by 0 bases, with 6 bases between the two germline ends. Germline CDR1 SGDLS, CDR2 YYNGEE. This CDR3 spans 13 amino acids. The receptor comes from a young man in good health. The chain employs TRBV9 and TRBJ2-5; D perhaps matches TRBD1 (5 bases). The specimen sequenced was PBMCs. In nucleotides, the CDR3 is TGTGCCAGCAGCGAGGGGAACCAAGAGACCCAGTACTTC. As protein: CASSEGNQETQYF.